What follows are 21 T cell receptor beta chains derived from one specimen sequenced in a study of regulatory T cells in long-lasting Graves disease. Documented time point: persistent/refractory GD, antithyroid drugs over 5 years with positive TRAb. Researchers made the TCR library from RNA that was extracted from PBMCs. Arm-PCR with iRepertoire HTBI primers amplified the CDR3 regions for these TCR beta libraries. TCRdb re-called the multiplex PCR reads with MiXCR, one entry per CDR3 protein. The table shows fewer than 600,000 distinct CDR3 sequences, with 20% to 25% occurring only once. This specimen consisted of peripheral blood mononuclear cells (PBMCs), obtained when the disease was refractory, from a patient treated with antithyroid drugs. Receptor source: a female donor with Graves disease.

This clonotype appeared a few times. The chain employs TRBV7-2 and TRBJ2-5; TRBD2 is a possible D gene (6 bases). Between the trimmed V and J ends, which lost 5 bases and 2 bases, there was a span of 15 bases. Germline V gene data show CDR1 as SGHTA and CDR2 as FQGNSA. This CDR3 has 15 amino acids. CDR3 nucleotide sequence: TGTGCCAGCAGCCAGGGAGGCGGGCCTCAAGAGACCCAGTACTTC. Translated: CASSQGGGPQETQYF. The whole variable domain, filled in from reference TRBV7-2 and TRBJ2-5, reads GAGVSQSPSNKVTEKGKDVELRCDPISGHTALYWYRQSLGQGLEFLIYFQGNSAPDKSGLPSDRFSAERTGGSVSTLTIQRTQQEDSAVYLCASSQGGGPQETQYFGPGTRLLVL.

This clonotype was seen only once. This may be a read error: a much more frequent sequence differs by one nucleotide. V usage is TRBV2 and J usage is TRBJ1-1; D ambiguous. Germline CDR1 reads SNHLY; CDR2 reads FYNNEI. This CDR3 has 12 amino acids. Trimming took 8 bases from V and 5 from J, leaving 12 bases between them. The CDR3 protein is CASRPDRTEAFF. CDR3 sequence (DNA): TGTGCCAGCCGGCCGGATCGGACTGAAGCTTTCTTT.

On this clonotype: A much larger clone differs from this one at a single base, so this may be a read error. V gene TRBV6-2 or TRBV6-3 combines with J gene TRBJ2-5; D remains ambiguous. The CDR3 extends over 16 amino acids. CDR1 is MNHEY and CDR2 is SVGEGT in the germline V gene. CDR3 in amino acids: CAGSYGSLGYQETQYF. The CDR3 DNA sequence: TGTGCCGGCAGTTATGGTAGTCTTGGGTACCAAGAGACCCAGTACTTC.

The chain carries TRBV28 and TRBJ2-1; the match to TRBD2 covers 12 bases. CDR3 length equals 15 residues. Unmatched junction bases numbered 7, after V lost 9 bases and J lost 4 bases. Germline values: CDR1 MDHEN, CDR2 SYDVKM. For the CDR3, the DNA is TGTGCCAGTGTGACTAGCGGGAGTAGTTACAATGAGCAGTTCTTC. Its protein is CASVTSGSSYNEQFF.

As concerns this clonotype: With a much larger clone just one base away, this may be a read error. V gene TRBV2 combines with J gene TRBJ1-1; no definite D call. Germline V gene lookup returns CDR1 SNHLY and CDR2 FYNNEI. The CDR3 has 12 amino acids. Trimming stripped 3 bases from V and 1 base from J, with 3 bases between. The CDR3 protein is CASSDENTEAFF. Here the CDR3 DNA reads TGTGCCAGCAGTGACGAGAACACTGAAGCTTTCTTT.

A remark on this clonotype: Since a much larger clone is just one base distant, this may be a read error. The chain joins TRBV2 to TRBJ2-7, with D maybe TRBD1 (5 bases). Trimming took 3 bases from V and 4 from J, leaving 10 bases between them. The germline V gene has CDR1 SNHLY and CDR2 FYNNEI. The CDR3 sequence is 13 residues long. Here the CDR3 DNA reads TGTGCCAGCAGTGAGGGGCCTCTGTACGAGCAGTACTTC. Protein: CASSEGPLYEQYF.

V usage is TRBV11-2 and J usage is TRBJ2-1; maybe TRBD2 (6 bases). The CDR3 covers 15 residues. Trimming removed 4 bases from V and 0 bases from J, with 10 bases in between. The germline V gene encodes CDR1 SGHAT and CDR2 FQNNGV. CDR3 protein: CASSWRESSYNEQFF. DNA for the CDR3: TGTGCCAGCAGCTGGAGGGAGAGCTCCTACAATGAGCAGTTCTTC.

In regard to this clonotype: A read error may explain this, as a much larger clone is one base away. The rearrangement uses TRBV10-3 and TRBJ1-2; a weak D match, TRBD1 (6 bases). Germline CDR1 and CDR2: ENHRY and SYGVKD. This CDR3 contains 15 residues. V lost 4 bases and J 3 bases, leaving 15 bases between the germline ends. CDR3 region: CAISGTTGLDYGYTF. The CDR3 coding sequence is TGTGCCATCAGTGGGACGACAGGCCTTGACTATGGCTACACCTTC.

This clonotype was seen only a few times. The gene calls are TRBV5-1 and TRBJ2-7; 8 bases line up with TRBD1. CDR1 and CDR2 (germline): SGHRS, YFSETQ. Germline trimming cut 4 bases from V and 1 base from J; bases unmatched to any gene: 7. There are 15 residues in the CDR3. This CDR3 is CASSPLGDRSYEQYF. The CDR3 bases are TGCGCCAGCAGCCCACTGGGGGACAGGTCCTACGAGCAGTACTTC.

This chain connects TRBV7-3 to TRBJ1-6; no definite D call. CDR3 size: 14 residues. Germline lookup yields CDR1 SGHTA and CDR2 FQGTGA. V lost 5 bases to trimming and J lost 8 bases, with 13 bases between them. In nucleotides, the CDR3 is TGTGCCAGCAGCGACGGGTGGATCGATTCACCCCTCCACTTT. It encodes CASSDGWIDSPLHF.

The chain has TRBV29-1 and TRBJ1-2; D might be TRBD1 (6 bases). This CDR3 comprises 15 residues. Deletions cut 6 bases from V and 8 bases from J, with 25 bases between. The V gene's germline CDR1 is SQVTM and CDR2 ANQGSEA. The CDR3 sequence: CSVQGDVGQLLGYTF. As DNA, the CDR3 is TGCAGCGTCCAAGGGGATGTTGGACAGCTCCTAGGCTACACCTTC. Complete variable domain (other parts from reference TRBV29-1 and TRBJ1-2): SAVISQKPSRDICQRGTSLTIQCQVDSQVTMMFWYRQQPGQSLTLIATANQGSEATYESGFVIDKFPISRPNLTFSTLTVSNMSPEDSSIYLCSVQGDVGQLLGYTFGSGTRLTVV.

About this clonotype: Germline is not matched at one junction end, which may reflect a read error. The J gene is TRBJ2-1, the V gene TRBV7-9, with D possibly matching TRBD2 (7 bases). Germline CDR1 reads SEHNR; CDR2 reads FQNEAQ (reference sequence). The CDR3 length is 13 residues. Here the CDR3 DNA reads TGTGCCAGCAGGACAGGAGCGGGACAACTTAAGCGCTTC. This encodes CASRTGAGQLKRF.

J is TRBJ2-7 and V is TRBV11-3; the match to TRBD2 covers 11 bases. V was clipped by 5 bases and J by 3 bases; unmatched bases: 9. The germline V gene encodes CDR1 SGHNT and CDR2 YENEEA. The CDR3 runs 16 residues. CDR3 nucleotide sequence: TGTGCCAGCAGCCCGCGACTAGCGGGGACCCTCTACGAGCAGTACTTC. It encodes CASSPRLAGTLYEQYF.

V gene TRBV9 combines with J gene TRBJ1-1; D is possibly TRBD1 (6 bases). The germline gives CDR1 SGDLS, CDR2 YYNGEE. The V end lost 4 bases, the J end lost 4 bases, and 17 bases lay between the germline ends. This CDR3 is built from 15 residues. CDR3 in DNA: TGTGCCAGCAGCTCCACGAGGAAAGGGGGCACTGAAGCTTTCTTT. This translates into CASSSTRKGGTEAFF.

V gene TRBV10-3 combines with J gene TRBJ1-6; 9 bases match TRBD1. The CDR3 contains 15 residues. J lost 8 bases, V lost 5 bases, and 7 bases had no gene match. Germline CDR1 and CDR2: ENHRY and SYGVKD. In DNA form, the CDR3 reads TGTGCCATCAGTCTGACAGGGGGAGGATATTCACCCCTCCACTTT. This translates into CAISLTGGGYSPLHF.

This clonotype was detected ten times or more. This rearrangement joins TRBV12-3 or TRBV12-4 to TRBJ2-4; D call uncertain. Trimming left V 3 bases short and J 5 bases short, with 2 bases between. This CDR3 is built from 11 residues. This CDR3 reads CASSFENIQYF. The CDR3 coding sequence is TGTGCCAGCAGTTTTGAAAACATTCAGTACTTC.

This clonotype has a count of ten or more. The chain combines TRBV19 with TRBJ2-7, with TRBD1 as a possible D gene (7 bases). The germline CDR1 and CDR2 sequences are LNHDA and SQIVND (reference sequence). V lost 4 bases and J 6 bases, leaving 16 bases between the germline ends. The CDR3 length is 14 residues. DNA of the CDR3: TGTGCCAGTAGTACCCGACAGGGAGGAGGCGAGCAGTACTTC. Translating gives CASSTRQGGGEQYF.

This clonotype showed up many times. The chain couples TRBV6-1 to TRBJ1-5; a possible D gene is TRBD1 (6 bases). The CDR3 totals 16 residues. The germline V gene encodes CDR1 MNHNS and CDR2 SASEGT. Trimming took off 6 bases at V and 2 bases at J, with 17 bases between the two ends. CDR3 nucleotide sequence: TGTGCCAGCAGAGTCTCAGGGGATGGGGGCAATCAGCCCCAGCATTTT. This encodes CASRVSGDGGNQPQHF.

This clonotype was counted ten times or more. The chain combines TRBV15 with TRBJ2-7, with D possibly called TRBD1 or TRBD2 (6 bases each). Germline CDR1 reads LNHNV; CDR2 reads YYDKDF (reference sequence). Trimming removed 0 bases at V and 4 bases at J, with 13 bases between. This CDR3 is 15 amino acids long. CDR3 region: CATSREVGGLYEQYF. The CDR3 DNA reads as TGTGCCACCAGCAGAGAAGTGGGGGGCCTTTACGAGCAGTACTTC. The full variable domain, in which reference TRBV15 and TRBJ2-7 provide the parts outside the CDR3, is DAMVIQNPRYQVTQFGKPVTLSCSQTLNHNVMYWYQQKSSQAPKLLFHYYDKDFNNEADTPDNFQSRRPNTSFCFLDIRSPGLGDTAMYLCATSREVGGLYEQYFGPGTRLTVT.

This clonotype came up many times. The J gene is TRBJ1-5, the V gene TRBV20-1, with D hard to call. There are 12 residues in the CDR3. Germline CDR1 DFQATT, CDR2 SNEGSKA (reference sequence). V was trimmed by 6 bases and J by 2 bases, leaving 8 bases between them. The CDR3 DNA reads as TGCAGTGCGATTCAGGGCAATCAGCCCCAGCATTTT. It specifies CSAIQGNQPQHF.

A note on this clonotype: This could be a read error, since a much larger clone is one nucleotide away. The chain has TRBV2 and TRBJ2-6; D not certain. V lost 11 bases and J 1 base, leaving 9 bases between the germline ends. The germline gives CDR1 SNHLY, CDR2 FYNNEI. CDR3 size: 13 residues. DNA for the CDR3: TGTGCCCGACGGGCGTCTGGGGCCAACGTCCTGACTTTC. Its protein product is CARRASGANVLTF.